The 29 T cell receptor beta chains listed next were all sequenced from one sample in a study of monozygotic twins with inflammatory bowel disease. With the 5' RACE reads reprocessed, TCRdb shows one record per CDR3 protein and no DNA. The repertoire table contains about 160,000 distinct CDR3 sequences. The sequenced sample consisted of blood. These receptors came from a human donor with ulcerative colitis or Crohn's disease, or a healthy co-twin of an affected twin (not recorded which).

The J gene is TRBJ2-1, the V gene TRBV7-2; TCRdb's D call of TRBD2 is untestable without DNA. Germline V gene data show CDR1 as SGHTA and CDR2 as FQGNSA. The CDR3 extends over 19 amino acids. The CDR3 sequence is CASSLSVILSGGARDEQFF.

The chain joins TRBV4-3 to TRBJ2-4; TCRdb calls TRBD1, which cannot be checked without DNA. Germline V gives CDR1 LGHNA, CDR2 YSLEER. The CDR3 runs to 15 residues. The chain's CDR3 is CASSQGLTGRYIQYF.

V gene TRBV27 combines with J gene TRBJ2-1. The CDR3 contains 14 residues. Germline CDR1 is MNHEY and CDR2 is SMNVEV (reference sequence). CDR3 amino acids: CASSFGQIYNEQFF.

The CDR3 protein is CASSPGLAGAYEQYF. The chain couples TRBV4-1 to TRBJ2-7; absent DNA, TCRdb's TRBD2 call cannot be checked. Germline CDR1 and CDR2: MGHRA and YSYEKL. CDR3 length equals 15 residues.

The V and J genes are TRBV6-4 and TRBJ2-2; checking the TCRdb D call of TRBD1 is not possible without DNA. Germline lookup yields CDR1 MRHNA and CDR2 SNTAGT. The CDR3 length is 16 residues. The CDR3 reads CASSDGGGGNTGELFF.

This sequence joins TRBV25-1 and TRBJ1-1; lacking DNA, the TRBD1 call made by TCRdb goes unchecked. The CDR3 totals 13 residues. Germline V gene data show CDR1 as MGHDK and CDR2 as SYGVNS. CDR3 sequence reads: CASSDRPSLGAFF.

V is TRBV5-8 and J is TRBJ1-3. The CDR3 sequence is 17 residues long. Germline-derived CDR1 and CDR2 are SGHTS and YDEGEE. The CDR3 sequence is CASSFAGPESSGNTIYF.

This chain joins TRBV9 and TRBJ2-7; TCRdb lists TRBD2, though no DNA is available to test this call. This CDR3 has 14 amino acids. Germline values: CDR1 SGDLS, CDR2 YYNGEE. CDR3 loop: CASSVRAGAYEQYF.

V usage is TRBV18 and J usage is TRBJ1-1. The CDR3 length is 13 residues. Per the germline V gene, CDR1 is KGHSH and CDR2 is LQKENI. The CDR3 loop reads CASSPDGNTEAFF.

V usage is TRBV3-1 and J usage is TRBJ1-1. Per germline, CDR1 LGHDT and CDR2 YNNKEL (reference sequence). The CDR3 sequence is 13 residues long. The CDR3 here is CASSQLSGTEAFF.

This chain connects TRBV9 to TRBJ1-6; TCRdb proposes TRBD1, but this gene call is untestable without DNA. Germline-derived CDR1 and CDR2 are SGDLS and YYNGEE. The CDR3 spans 17 residues. The CDR3 loop is CASSDPLFYGGRSPLHF.

V gene TRBV6-5 combines with J gene TRBJ2-7; the D call of TRBD1 rests on TCRdb alone, since no DNA is present to check it. The CDR3 covers 14 residues. Germline assignment: CDR1 MNHEY and CDR2 SVGAGI. CDR3 loop: CASSYGGQTYEQYF.

This sequence joins TRBV7-2 and TRBJ1-1; TCRdb indicates TRBD1, and absent DNA this call remains unverified. There are 13 residues in the CDR3. Per germline, CDR1 SGHTA and CDR2 FQGNSA. CDR3 protein: CASSDHGGTEAFF.

This chain uses TRBV3-1 with TRBJ2-7. Germline CDR1 LGHDT, CDR2 YNNKEL (reference sequence). CDR3 length: 13 amino acids. CDR3 loop: CASSPLNTYEQYF.

V and J are TRBV3-1 and TRBJ2-1; TCRdb calls TRBD2, which cannot be checked without DNA. The CDR3 is made up of 16 amino acids. Germline-derived CDR1 and CDR2 are LGHDT and YNNKEL (reference sequence). The CDR3: CASSQEAGISYNEQFF.

V is TRBV7-6 and J is TRBJ2-1. The germline V gene encodes CDR1 SGHVS and CDR2 FNYEAQ. This CDR3 has 15 amino acids. Here the CDR3 reads CASSLRTISYNEQFF. Filled out from reference TRBV7-6 and TRBJ2-1, the complete variable domain reads GAGVSQSPRYKVTKRGQDVALRCDPISGHVSLYWYRQALGQGPEFLTYFNYEAQQDKSGLPNDRFSAERPEGSISTLTIQRTEQRDSAMYRCASSLRTISYNEQFFGPGTRLTVL.

The chain has TRBV20-1 and TRBJ2-2. The CDR3 is 13 amino acids. Germline V gene sequence: CDR1 DFQATT, CDR2 SNEGSKA (reference sequence). The CDR3 spells CSASLSSSGELFF.

This rearrangement joins TRBV6-5 to TRBJ1-5. The CDR3 spans 16 residues. Germline CDR1 reads MNHEY; CDR2 reads SVGAGI. CDR3 amino acids: CASSYSVGPSSQPQHF.

This chain uses TRBV3-1 with TRBJ2-4. The CDR3 is 11 amino acids. Germline loops: CDR1 LGHDT, CDR2 YNNKEL (reference sequence). The CDR3 region is CASSQDFIQYF.

V usage is TRBV27 and J usage is TRBJ2-1; TCRdb gives TRBD2 as the D gene, but with no DNA this cannot be confirmed. Germline V CDR1 and CDR2: MNHEY, SMNVEV (reference sequence). The CDR3 contains 13 residues. The CDR3 loop reads CASSFGGGSEQFF.

The rearrangement links TRBV20-1 to TRBJ1-1. CDR1 and CDR2 (germline): DFQATT, SNEGSKA (reference sequence). The CDR3 extends over 16 amino acids. The CDR3 reads CSAPPPGGFMNTEAFF.

The CDR3 loop is CASSTTGSDTQYF. The rearrangement uses TRBV19 and TRBJ2-3; the TCRdb call, TRBD1, lacks DNA for checking. The CDR3 runs 13 residues. Germline values: CDR1 LNHDA, CDR2 SQIVND (reference sequence).

CDR3 in amino acids: CASSSGQTVGRDTEAFF. The chain has TRBV5-1 and TRBJ1-1; TCRdb's assignment of TRBD1 cannot be checked, as there is no DNA. The CDR3 has 17 amino acids. CDR1 is SGHRS and CDR2 is YFSETQ in the germline V gene.

The chain joins TRBV20-1 to TRBJ2-3; TCRdb's D call of TRBD1 is untestable without DNA. Germline V CDR1 and CDR2: DFQATT, SNEGSKA (reference sequence). The length of the CDR3 is 15 residues. The CDR3 is CSAPPPGLATDTQYF.

The chain combines TRBV30 with TRBJ1-4; TCRdb's D call of TRBD1 is untestable without DNA. From germline, CDR1 is GTSNPN and CDR2 SVGIG (reference sequence). CDR3 length equals 14 residues. The CDR3 region is CACDPGQINEKLFF.

The chain joins TRBV18 to TRBJ2-1; as DNA is missing, the TRBD1 call by TCRdb cannot be tested. CDR1 and CDR2 from the germline V gene are KGHSH and LQKENI. The CDR3 totals 15 residues. This CDR3 reads CASSPYRDSYNEQFF.

The genes are TRBV18 and TRBJ1-2; TCRdb returns TRBD1, unconfirmable since there is no DNA. Per germline, CDR1 KGHSH and CDR2 LQKENI. This CDR3 has 13 residues. The CDR3 protein is CASSQDRSHGYTF.

The V gene is TRBV7-9, the J gene TRBJ1-1; TCRdb outputs TRBD1, but without DNA this stays unchecked. Germline V gene lookup returns CDR1 SEHNR and CDR2 FQNEAQ (reference sequence). This CDR3 has 14 residues. This chain's CDR3 is CASSMKGGNTEAFF.

The chain has TRBV5-1 and TRBJ2-7; TCRdb selects TRBD1, and the lack of DNA leaves this call unchecked. The CDR3 is 11 residues long. Germline V gene data show CDR1 as SGHRS and CDR2 as YFSETQ. The CDR3 region is CASMEGAEQYF.